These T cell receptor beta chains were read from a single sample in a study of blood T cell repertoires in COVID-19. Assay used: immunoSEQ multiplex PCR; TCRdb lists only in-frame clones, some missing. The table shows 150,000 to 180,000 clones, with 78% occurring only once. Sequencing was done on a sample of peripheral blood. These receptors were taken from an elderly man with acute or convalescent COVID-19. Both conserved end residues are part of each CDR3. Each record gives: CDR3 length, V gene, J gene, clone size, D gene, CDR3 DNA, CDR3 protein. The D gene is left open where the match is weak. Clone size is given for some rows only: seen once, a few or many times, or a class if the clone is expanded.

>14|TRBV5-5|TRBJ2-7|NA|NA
TGTGCCAGCAGCCTGACGACAGGTTCCTACGAGCAGTACTTC
CASSLTTGSYEQYF
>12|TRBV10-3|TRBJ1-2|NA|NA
TGTGCCATCAGTGGGACAGTTCCCCCGCTCACCTTC
CAISGTVPPLTF
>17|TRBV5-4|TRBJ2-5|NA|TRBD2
TGTGCCAGCAGCCGGCTCGGAGCGGGGGGGCCTGATGAGACCCAGTACTTC
CASSRLGAGGPDETQYF
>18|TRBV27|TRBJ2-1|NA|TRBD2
TGTGCCAGCAGTTTAATGGGACTAGCGGGGGCCCGATACAATGAGCAGTTCTTC
CASSLMGLAGARYNEQFF
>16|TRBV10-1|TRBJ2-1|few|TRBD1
TGCGCCAGCAGTTTTTTACCGGGACAGGGCTACAATGAGCAGTTCTTC
CASSFLPGQGYNEQFF
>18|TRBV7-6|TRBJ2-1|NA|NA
TGTGCCAGCAGCTTAGTCCCAGGGGCCTTAAGCTCCTACAATGAGCAGTTCTTC
CASSLVPGALSSYNEQFF
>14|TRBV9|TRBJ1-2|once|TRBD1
TGTGCCAGCAGCCCAGGGACAGGCGTATATGGCTACACCTTC
CASSPGTGVYGYTF
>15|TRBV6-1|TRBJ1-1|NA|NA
TGTGCCAGCAGTGAAGTAGTGGGGAGGCACACTGAAGCTTTCTTT
CASSEVVGRHTEAFF
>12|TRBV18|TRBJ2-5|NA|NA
TGTGCCAGCTCAGACACAACGGAGGCCCAGTACTTC
CASSDTTEAQYF
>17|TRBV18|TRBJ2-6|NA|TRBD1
TGTGCCAGCTCACCACCGACAGGGTTGGTGGGGGCCAACGTCCTGACTTTC
CASSPPTGLVGANVLTF
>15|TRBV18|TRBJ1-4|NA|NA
TGTGCCAGCTCACCCACCGGGACAAAAGGGGAAAAACTGTTTTTT
CASSPTGTKGEKLFF
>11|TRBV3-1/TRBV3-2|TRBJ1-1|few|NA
TGTGCCAGCAGCCGAACAGGTGAAGCTTTCTTT
CASSRTGEAFF
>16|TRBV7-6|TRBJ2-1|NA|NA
TGTGCCAGCAGCTTAGAGACGAGGAGCTCCTACAATGAGCAGTTCTTC
CASSLETRSSYNEQFF
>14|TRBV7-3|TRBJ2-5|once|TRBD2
TGTGCCAGCAGCTTAGGACTAGCCGGTGAGACCCAGTACTTC
CASSLGLAGETQYF